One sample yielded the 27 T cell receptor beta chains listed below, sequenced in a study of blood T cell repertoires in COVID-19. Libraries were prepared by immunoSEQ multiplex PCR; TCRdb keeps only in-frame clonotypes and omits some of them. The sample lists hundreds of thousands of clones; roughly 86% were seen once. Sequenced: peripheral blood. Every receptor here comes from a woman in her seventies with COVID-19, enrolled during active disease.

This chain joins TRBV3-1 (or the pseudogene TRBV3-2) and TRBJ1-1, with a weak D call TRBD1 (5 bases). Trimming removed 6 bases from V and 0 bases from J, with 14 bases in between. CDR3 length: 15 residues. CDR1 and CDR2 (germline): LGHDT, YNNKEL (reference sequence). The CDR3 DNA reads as TGTGCCAGCAGTCAGAAGGGACTAGTGAACACTGAAGCTTTCTTT. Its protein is CASSQKGLVNTEAFF.

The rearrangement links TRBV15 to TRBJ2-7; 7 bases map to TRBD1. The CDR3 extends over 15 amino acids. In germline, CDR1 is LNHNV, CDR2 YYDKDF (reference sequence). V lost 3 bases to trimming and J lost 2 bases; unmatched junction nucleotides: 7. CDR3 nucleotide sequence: TGTGCCACCAGCAGGAGACAGGGTAGTACCTACGAGCAGTACTTC. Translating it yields CATSRRQGSTYEQYF.

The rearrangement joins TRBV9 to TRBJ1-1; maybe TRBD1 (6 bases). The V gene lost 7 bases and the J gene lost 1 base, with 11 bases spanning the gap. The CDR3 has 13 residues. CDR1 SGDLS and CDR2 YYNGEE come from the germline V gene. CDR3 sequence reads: CASGRRGNTEAFF. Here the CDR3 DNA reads TGTGCCAGCGGACGCAGGGGGAACACTGAAGCTTTCTTT.

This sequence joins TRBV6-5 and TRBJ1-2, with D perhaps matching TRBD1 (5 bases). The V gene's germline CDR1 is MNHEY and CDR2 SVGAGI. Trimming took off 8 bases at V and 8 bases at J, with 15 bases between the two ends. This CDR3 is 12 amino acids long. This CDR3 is CASLSGVLGYTF. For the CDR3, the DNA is TGTGCCAGCCTATCGGGGGTTTTGGGCTACACCTTC.

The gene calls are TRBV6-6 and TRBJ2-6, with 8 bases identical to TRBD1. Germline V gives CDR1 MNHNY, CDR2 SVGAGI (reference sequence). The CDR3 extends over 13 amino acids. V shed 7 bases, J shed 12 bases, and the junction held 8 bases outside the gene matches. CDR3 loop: CASNPDRAVVLTF. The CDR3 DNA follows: TGTGCCAGCAATCCGGACAGGGCAGTCGTCCTGACTTTC.

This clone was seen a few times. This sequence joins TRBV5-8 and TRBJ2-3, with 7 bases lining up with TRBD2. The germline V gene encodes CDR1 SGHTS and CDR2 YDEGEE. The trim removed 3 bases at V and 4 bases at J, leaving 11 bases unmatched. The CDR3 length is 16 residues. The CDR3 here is CASSWASGVSADTQYF. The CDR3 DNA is TGTGCCAGCAGCTGGGCAAGCGGGGTCAGCGCAGATACGCAGTATTTT.

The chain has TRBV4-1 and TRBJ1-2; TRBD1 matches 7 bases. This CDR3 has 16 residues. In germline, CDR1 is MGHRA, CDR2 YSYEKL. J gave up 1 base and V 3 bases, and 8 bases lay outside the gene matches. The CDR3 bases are TGCGCCAGCAGCCATTACCGGGACAGTGGTAACTATGGCTACACCTTC. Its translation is CASSHYRDSGNYGYTF.

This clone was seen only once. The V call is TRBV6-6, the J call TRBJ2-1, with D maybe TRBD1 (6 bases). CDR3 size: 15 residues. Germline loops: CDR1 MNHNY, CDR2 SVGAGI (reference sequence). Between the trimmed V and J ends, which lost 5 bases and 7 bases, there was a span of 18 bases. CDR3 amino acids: CASSLGTGPRNEQFF. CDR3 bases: TGTGCCAGCAGTCTCGGCACAGGGCCTCGTAATGAGCAGTTCTTC.

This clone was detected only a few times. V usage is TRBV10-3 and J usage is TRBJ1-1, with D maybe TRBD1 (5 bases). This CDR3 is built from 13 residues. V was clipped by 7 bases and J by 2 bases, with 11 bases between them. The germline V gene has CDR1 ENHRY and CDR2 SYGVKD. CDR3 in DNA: TGTGCCATCAACGGGGGTCCCAACACTGAAGCTTTCTTT. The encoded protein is CAINGGPNTEAFF.

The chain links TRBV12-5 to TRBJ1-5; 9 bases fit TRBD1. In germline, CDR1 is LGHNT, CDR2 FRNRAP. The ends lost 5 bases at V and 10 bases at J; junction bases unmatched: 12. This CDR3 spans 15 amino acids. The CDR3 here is CASGHLSGTGQPQHF. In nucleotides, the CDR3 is TGTGCTAGTGGTCACCTCAGCGGGACAGGGCAACCCCAGCATTTT.

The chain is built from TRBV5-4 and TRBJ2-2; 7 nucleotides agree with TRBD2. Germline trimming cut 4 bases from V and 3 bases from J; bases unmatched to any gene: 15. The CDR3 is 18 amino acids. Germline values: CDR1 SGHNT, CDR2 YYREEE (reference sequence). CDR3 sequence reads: CASSPGGSRGRDTGELFF. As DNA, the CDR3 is TGTGCCAGCAGCCCAGGCGGGTCGCGGGGGAGGGACACCGGGGAGCTGTTTTTT.

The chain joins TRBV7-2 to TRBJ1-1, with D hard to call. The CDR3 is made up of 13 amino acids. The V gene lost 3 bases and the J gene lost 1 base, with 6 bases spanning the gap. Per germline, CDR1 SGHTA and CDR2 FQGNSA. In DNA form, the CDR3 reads TGTGCCAGCAGCTTTTGGGCGAACACTGAAGCTTTCTTT. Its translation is CASSFWANTEAFF.

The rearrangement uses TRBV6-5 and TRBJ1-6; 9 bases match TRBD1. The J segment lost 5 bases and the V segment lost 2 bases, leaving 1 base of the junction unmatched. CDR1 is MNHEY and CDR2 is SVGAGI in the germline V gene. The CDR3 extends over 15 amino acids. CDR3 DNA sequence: TGTGCCAGCAGTTACGGGACAGGGAATAATTCACCCCTCCACTTT. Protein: CASSYGTGNNSPLHF.

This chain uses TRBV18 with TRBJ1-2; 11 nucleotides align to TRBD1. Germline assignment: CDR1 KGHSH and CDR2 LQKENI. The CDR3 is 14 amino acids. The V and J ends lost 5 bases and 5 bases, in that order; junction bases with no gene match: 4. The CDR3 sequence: CASSTDRGQYGYTF. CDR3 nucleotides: TGTGCCAGCTCAACGGACAGGGGGCAATATGGCTACACCTTC.

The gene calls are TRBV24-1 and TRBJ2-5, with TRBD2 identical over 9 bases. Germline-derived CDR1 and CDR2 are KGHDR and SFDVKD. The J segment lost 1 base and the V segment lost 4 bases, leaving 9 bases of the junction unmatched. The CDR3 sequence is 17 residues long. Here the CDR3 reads CATSDLPQRGVQETQYF. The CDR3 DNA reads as TGTGCCACCAGTGACCTTCCCCAGCGGGGGGTCCAAGAGACCCAGTACTTC.

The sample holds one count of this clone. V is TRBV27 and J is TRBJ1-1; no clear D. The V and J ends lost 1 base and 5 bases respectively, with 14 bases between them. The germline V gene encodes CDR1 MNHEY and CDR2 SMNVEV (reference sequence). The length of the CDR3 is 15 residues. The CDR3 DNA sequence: TGTGCCAGCAGTTTATATCGGGTCCGCGGAACTGAAGCTTTCTTT. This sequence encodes CASSLYRVRGTEAFF.

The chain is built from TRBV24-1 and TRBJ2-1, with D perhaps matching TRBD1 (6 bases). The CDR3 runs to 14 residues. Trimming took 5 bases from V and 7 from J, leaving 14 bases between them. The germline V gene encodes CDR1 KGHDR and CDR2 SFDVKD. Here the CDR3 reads CATSGNRDGNEQFF. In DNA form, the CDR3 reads TGTGCCACCAGTGGCAACAGGGACGGGAATGAGCAGTTCTTC.

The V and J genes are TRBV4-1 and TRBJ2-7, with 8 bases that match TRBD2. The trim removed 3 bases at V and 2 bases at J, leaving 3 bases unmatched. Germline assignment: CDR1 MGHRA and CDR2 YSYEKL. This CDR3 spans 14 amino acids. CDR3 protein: CASSQLTSAYEQYF. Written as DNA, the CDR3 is TGCGCCAGCAGCCAGTTGACTAGCGCCTACGAGCAGTACTTC.

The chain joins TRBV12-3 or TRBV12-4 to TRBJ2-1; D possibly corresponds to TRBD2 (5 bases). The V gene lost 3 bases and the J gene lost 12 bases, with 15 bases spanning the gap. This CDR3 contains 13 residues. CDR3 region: CASSFGGPSMQFF. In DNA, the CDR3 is TGTGCCAGCAGTTTCGGCGGGCCCTCGATGCAGTTCTTC.

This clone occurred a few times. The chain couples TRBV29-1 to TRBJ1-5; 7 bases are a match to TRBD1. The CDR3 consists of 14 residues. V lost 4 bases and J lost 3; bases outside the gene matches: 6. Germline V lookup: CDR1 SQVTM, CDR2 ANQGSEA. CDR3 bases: TGCAGCGTTGTTAGTACAGGGGCCAATCAGCCCCAGCATTTT. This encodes CSVVSTGANQPQHF.

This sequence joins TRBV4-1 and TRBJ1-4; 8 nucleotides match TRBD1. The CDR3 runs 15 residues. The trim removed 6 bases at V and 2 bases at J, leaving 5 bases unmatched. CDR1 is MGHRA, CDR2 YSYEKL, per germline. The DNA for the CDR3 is TGCGCCAGCAGTCAAAACAGGGGGACTAATGAAAAACTGTTTTTT. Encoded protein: CASSQNRGTNEKLFF.

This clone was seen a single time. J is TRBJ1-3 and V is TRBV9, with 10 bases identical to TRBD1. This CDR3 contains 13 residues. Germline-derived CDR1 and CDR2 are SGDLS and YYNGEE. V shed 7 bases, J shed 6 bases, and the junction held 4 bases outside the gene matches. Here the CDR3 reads CASGTGDANTIYF. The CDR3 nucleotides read TGTGCCAGCGGGACAGGGGACGCAAACACCATATATTTT.

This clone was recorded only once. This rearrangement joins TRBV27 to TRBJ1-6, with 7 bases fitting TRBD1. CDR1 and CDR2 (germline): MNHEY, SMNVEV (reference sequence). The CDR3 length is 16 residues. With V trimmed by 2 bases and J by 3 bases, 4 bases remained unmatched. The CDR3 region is CASSLGQAYYNSPLHF. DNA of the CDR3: TGTGCCAGCAGTTTAGGACAGGCTTACTATAATTCACCCCTCCACTTT.

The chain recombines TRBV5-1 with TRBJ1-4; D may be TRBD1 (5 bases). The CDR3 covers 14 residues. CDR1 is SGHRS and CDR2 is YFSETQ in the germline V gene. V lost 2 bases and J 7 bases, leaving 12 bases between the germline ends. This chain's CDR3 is CASSLGSTGEKLFF. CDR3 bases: TGCGCCAGCAGCTTAGGATCTACAGGTGAAAAACTGTTTTTT.

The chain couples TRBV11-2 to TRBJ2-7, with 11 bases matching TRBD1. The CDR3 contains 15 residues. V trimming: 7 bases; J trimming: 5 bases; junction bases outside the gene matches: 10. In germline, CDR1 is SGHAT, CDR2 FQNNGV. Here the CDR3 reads CASTWGQGELNEQYF. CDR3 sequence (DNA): TGTGCCAGCACCTGGGGACAGGGGGAACTCAACGAGCAGTACTTC.

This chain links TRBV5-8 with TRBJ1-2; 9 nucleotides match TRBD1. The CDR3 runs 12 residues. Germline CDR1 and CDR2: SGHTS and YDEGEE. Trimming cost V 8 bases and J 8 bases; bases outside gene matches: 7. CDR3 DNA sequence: TGTGCCAGTCCCGGGACAGGGAACGGCTACACCTTC. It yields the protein CASPGTGNGYTF.

As DNA, the CDR3 is TGTGCCAGCAGTTATTTAAGTAGTCGTGAGCAGTTCTTC. This sequence encodes CASSYLSSREQFF. The chain has TRBV6-2 or TRBV6-3 and TRBJ2-1; D remains ambiguous. Germline assignment: CDR1 MNHEY and CDR2 SVGEGT. Trimming cost V 3 bases and J 9 bases, with 12 bases left between them. This CDR3 spans 13 amino acids.